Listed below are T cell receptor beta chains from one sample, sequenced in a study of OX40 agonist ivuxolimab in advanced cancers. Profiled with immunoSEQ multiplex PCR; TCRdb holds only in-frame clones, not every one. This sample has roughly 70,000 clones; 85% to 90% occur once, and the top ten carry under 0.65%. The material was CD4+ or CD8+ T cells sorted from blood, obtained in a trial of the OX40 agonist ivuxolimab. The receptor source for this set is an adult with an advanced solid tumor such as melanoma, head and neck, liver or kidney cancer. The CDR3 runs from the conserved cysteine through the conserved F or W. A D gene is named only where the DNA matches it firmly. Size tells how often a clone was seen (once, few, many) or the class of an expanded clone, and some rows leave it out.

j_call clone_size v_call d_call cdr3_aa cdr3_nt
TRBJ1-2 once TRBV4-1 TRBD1 CASSQEDRVKSYTF TGCGCCAGCAGCCAGGAGGACAGGGTTAAAAGCTACACCTTC
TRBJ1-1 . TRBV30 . CAWSVLGEAFF TGTGCCTGGAGTGTACTGGGAGAAGCTTTCTTT
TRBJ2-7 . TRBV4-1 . CASSQVTGLSYEQYF TGCGCCAGCAGCCAAGTTACAGGACTCTCCTACGAGCAGTACTTC
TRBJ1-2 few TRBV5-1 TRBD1 CASSEQGVSGYTF TGCGCCAGCAGCGAGCAGGGGGTTAGCGGCTACACCTTC
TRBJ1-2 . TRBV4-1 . CASSQDRGDFRGYTF TGCGCCAGCAGCCAAGACAGGGGCGACTTTCGAGGCTACACCTTC
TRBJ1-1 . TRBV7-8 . CASSFYPTDSGTEAFF TGTGCCAGCAGCTTTTACCCCACTGACTCCGGAACTGAAGCTTTCTTT
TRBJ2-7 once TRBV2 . CASSLSDHTDEQYF TGTGCCAGCAGTCTTAGCGACCACACCGACGAGCAGTACTTC
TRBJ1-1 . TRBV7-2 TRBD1 CASSLVDRESTEAFF TGTGCCAGCAGCTTAGTGGACAGGGAAAGCACTGAAGCTTTCTTT
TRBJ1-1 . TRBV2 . CASSARGGSNTEAFF TGTGCCAGCAGTGCCCGGGGAGGGTCGAACACTGAAGCTTTCTTT
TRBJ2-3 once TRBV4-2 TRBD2 CASSQVALAGTTDTQYF TGTGCCAGCAGCCAAGTGGCCCTAGCGGGAACCACAGATACGCAGTATTTT
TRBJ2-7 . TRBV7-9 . CASSKGGDSYEQYF TGTGCCAGCAGCAAAGGGGGGGACAGCTACGAGCAGTACTTC
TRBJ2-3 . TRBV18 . CASSGGHSSTDTQYF TGTGCCAGCTCAGGGGGACACTCAAGCACAGATACGCAGTATTTT
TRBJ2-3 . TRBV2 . CASGEGGRVDTQYF TGTGCCAGCGGGGAGGGGGGGCGTGTGGATACGCAGTATTTT
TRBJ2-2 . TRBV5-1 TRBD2 CASGGLANTGELFF TGCGCCAGCGGGGGACTAGCGAACACCGGGGAGCTGTTTTTT
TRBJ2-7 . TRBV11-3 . CASSLGGQATYEQYF TGTGCCAGCAGCTTAGGTGGTCAGGCTACCTACGAGCAGTACTTC
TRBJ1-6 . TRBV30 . CAWSTRGSYNSPLHF TGTGCCTGGAGTACGAGGGGGTCCTATAATTCACCCCTCCACTTT
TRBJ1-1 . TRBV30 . CAWKSWGNTEAFF TGTGCCTGGAAGTCGTGGGGGAACACTGAAGCTTTCTTT
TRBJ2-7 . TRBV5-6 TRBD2 CASTFIGTSGSRQYF TGTGCCAGCACCTTCATAGGGACTAGCGGGAGTAGGCAGTACTTC
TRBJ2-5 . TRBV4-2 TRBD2 CASSQASGAGETQYF TGTGCCAGCAGCCAGGCTAGCGGGGCCGGGGAGACCCAGTACTTC
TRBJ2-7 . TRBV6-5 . CASSPADAQTEQYF TGTGCCAGCAGTCCGGCGGACGCCCAAACCGAGCAGTACTTC
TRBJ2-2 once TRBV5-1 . CASSLASRGGTGELFF TGCGCCAGCAGCTTGGCCAGCAGGGGAGGCACCGGGGAGCTGTTTTTT
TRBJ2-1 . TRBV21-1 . CASSKEGTGRAGQFF TGTGCCAGCAGCAAAGAGGGGACAGGGAGGGCTGGGCAGTTCTTC
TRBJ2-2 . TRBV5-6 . CASSFLGLSGELFF TGTGCCAGCAGCTTCCTGGGGCTTTCCGGGGAGCTGTTTTTT
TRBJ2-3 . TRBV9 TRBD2 CASSVAITGTSGSTDTQYF TGTGCCAGCAGCGTAGCTATAACCGGGACTAGCGGGAGCACAGATACGCAGTATTTT
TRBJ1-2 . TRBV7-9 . CASSLNVYGYTF TGTGCCAGCAGCTTGAATGTATATGGCTACACCTTC
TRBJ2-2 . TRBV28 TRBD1 CASNRAGTGGTGELFF TGTGCCAGCAACCGGGCCGGGACAGGGGGCACCGGGGAGCTGTTTTTT
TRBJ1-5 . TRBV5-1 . CASTTDDSNQPQHF TGCGCCAGCACCACGGATGATAGCAATCAGCCCCAGCATTTT
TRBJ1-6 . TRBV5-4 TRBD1 CASTSGQGGNSPLHF TGTGCCAGCACCTCGGGACAGGGTGGGAATTCACCCCTCCACTTT
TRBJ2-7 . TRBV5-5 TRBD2 CASSLALAGGPYEQYF TGTGCCAGCAGCTTGGCCCTAGCGGGAGGGCCCTACGAGCAGTACTTC
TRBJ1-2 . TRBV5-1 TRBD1 CASSSGTGERGYTF TGCGCCAGCAGTTCCGGGACAGGGGAGCGTGGCTACACCTTC
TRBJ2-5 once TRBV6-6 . CASSYVSQETQYF TGTGCCAGCAGTTACGTCAGTCAAGAGACCCAGTACTTC
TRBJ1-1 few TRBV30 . CAWILMGRAFF TGTGCCTGGATCCTAATGGGGCGAGCTTTCTTT
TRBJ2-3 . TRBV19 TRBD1 CASSWTGGQGDTQYF TGTGCCAGTAGTTGGACAGGGGGCCAGGGGGATACGCAGTATTTT
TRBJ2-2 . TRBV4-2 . CASRPTSTGELFF TGTGCCAGCAGACCCACTAGCACCGGGGAGCTGTTTTTT
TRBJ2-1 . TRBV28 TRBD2 CASSLSREGLNNEQFF TGTGCCAGCAGTTTATCTCGGGAGGGTCTCAACAATGAGCAGTTCTTC
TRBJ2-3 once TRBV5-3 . CARSLSCGRKRSTDTQYF TGTGCCAGAAGCTTGTCTTGCGGCCGGAAAAGGAGCACAGATACGCAGTATTTT
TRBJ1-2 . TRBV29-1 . CSVLQGYTF TGCAGCGTGTTGCAGGGCTACACCTTC
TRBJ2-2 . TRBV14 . CASSQRGLITGELFF TGTGCCAGCAGCCAAAGGGGACTTATCACCGGGGAGCTGTTTTTT
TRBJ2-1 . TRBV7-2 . CASSSISPNEQFF TGTGCCAGCAGCAGTATCTCCCCGAATGAGCAGTTCTTC
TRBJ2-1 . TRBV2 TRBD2 CASSAGLAGGYEQFF TGTGCCAGCAGTGCCGGACTAGCGGGAGGCTATGAGCAGTTCTTC
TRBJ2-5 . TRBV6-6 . CASSYSETQYF TGTGCCAGCAGTTACTCGGAGACCCAGTACTTC
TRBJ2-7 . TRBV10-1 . CASSPSYEQYF TGCGCCAGCAGTCCATCCTACGAGCAGTACTTC
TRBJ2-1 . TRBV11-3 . CASSLARQPYNEQFF TGTGCCAGCAGCCTCGCCCGGCAGCCCTACAATGAGCAGTTCTTC
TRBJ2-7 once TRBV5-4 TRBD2 CASSLEGLNYEQYF TGTGCCAGCAGCTTGGAGGGACTAAACTACGAGCAGTACTTC
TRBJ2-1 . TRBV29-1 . CSVGTTERRWSDEQFF TGCAGCGTTGGTACCACGGAACGTCGGTGGAGCGATGAGCAGTTCTTC